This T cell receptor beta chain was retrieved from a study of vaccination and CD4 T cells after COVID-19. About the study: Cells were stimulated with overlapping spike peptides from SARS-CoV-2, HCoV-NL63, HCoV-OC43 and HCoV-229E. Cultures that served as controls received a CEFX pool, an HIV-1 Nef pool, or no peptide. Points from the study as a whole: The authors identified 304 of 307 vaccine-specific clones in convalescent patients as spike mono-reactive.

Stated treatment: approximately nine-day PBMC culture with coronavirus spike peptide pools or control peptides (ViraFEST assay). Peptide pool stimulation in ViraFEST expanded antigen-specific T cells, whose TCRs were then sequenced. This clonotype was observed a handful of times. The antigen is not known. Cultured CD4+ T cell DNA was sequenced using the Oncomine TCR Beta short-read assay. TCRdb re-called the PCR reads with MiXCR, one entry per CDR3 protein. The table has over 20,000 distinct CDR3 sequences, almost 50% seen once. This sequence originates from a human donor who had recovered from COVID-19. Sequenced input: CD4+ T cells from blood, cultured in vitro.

The CDR3 loop reads CASSLTLLAGVHEQFF. Here the CDR3 DNA reads TGTGCCAGCAGCTTAACTTTGCTAGCGGGAGTTCATGAGCAGTTCTTC. The chain carries TRBV7-3 and TRBJ2-1, with 10 positions matching TRBD2. The germline CDR1 and CDR2 sequences are SGHTA and FQGTGA. After removal of 0 bases from V and 8 bases from J, the junction contained 7 bases not matched to a gene. The CDR3 has 16 residues.